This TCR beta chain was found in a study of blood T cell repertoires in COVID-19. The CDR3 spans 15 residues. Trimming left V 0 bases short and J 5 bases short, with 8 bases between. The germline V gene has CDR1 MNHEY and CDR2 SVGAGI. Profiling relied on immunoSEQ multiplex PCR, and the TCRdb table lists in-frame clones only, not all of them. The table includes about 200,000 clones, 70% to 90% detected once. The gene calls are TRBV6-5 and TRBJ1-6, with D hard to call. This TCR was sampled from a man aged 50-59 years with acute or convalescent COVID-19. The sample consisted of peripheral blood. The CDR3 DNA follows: TGTGCCAGCAGTTACTCTGGGAGGAATAATTCACCCCTCCACTTT. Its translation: CASSYSGRNNSPLHF.